A selection of T cell receptor beta chains follows, all from one sample in a study of regulatory and conventional T cells in RAG deficiency. Here immunoSEQ multiplex PCR was the method, and the copy in TCRdb shows in-frame clones only, minus some. The table has tens of thousands of clones, about 89% seen once. This sample also appeared in a second study, on regulatory T cells.

The sequenced material came from CD8+ T cells sorted from blood. The receptors were gathered from a human donor in good health. CDR3s include the opening cysteine and the closing phenylalanine or tryptophan. The D gene is left open where the match is weak. Clone size is stated in some rows and not others, as once, few, many or a class when expanded.

length: 15; size: .; V: TRBV6-1; D: .; J: TRBJ2-1; DNA: TGTGCCAGCAGCCCCGGACAGAGCTCCTACAATGAGCAGTTCTTC; CDR3: CASSPGQSSYNEQFF
length: 15; size: .; V: TRBV7-9; D: .; J: TRBJ1-2; DNA: TGTGCCAGCAGCTTAGTTCCCGAGGTAGACTATGGCTACACCTTC; CDR3: CASSLVPEVDYGYTF
length: 21; size: .; V: TRBV27; D: TRBD2; J: TRBJ2-1; DNA: TGTGCCAGCAGTCCCCCATTCACCTTCAGGCCCCTAGCGGGGGACGTCGATGAGCAGTTCTTC; CDR3: CASSPPFTFRPLAGDVDEQFF
length: 14; size: .; V: TRBV7-8; D: TRBD1; J: TRBJ2-7; DNA: TGTGCCAGCAGCCTTCAGGGGGCCGCCTACGAGCAGTACTTC; CDR3: CASSLQGAAYEQYF
length: 14; size: .; V: TRBV5-8; D: .; J: TRBJ1-2; DNA: TGTGCCAGCAGCCCAACGGGACTTAACTATGGCTACACCTTC; CDR3: CASSPTGLNYGYTF
length: 14; size: .; V: TRBV19; D: .; J: TRBJ2-2; DNA: TGTGCCAGTAGTCTCGGGGGCCTTACCGGGGAGCTGTTTTTT; CDR3: CASSLGGLTGELFF
length: 14; size: few; V: TRBV9; D: .; J: TRBJ2-3; DNA: TGTGCCAGCAGCCCGCCCTTGGGGGCAGATACGCAGTATTTT; CDR3: CASSPPLGADTQYF
length: 12; size: .; V: TRBV5-6; D: TRBD1; J: TRBJ2-1; DNA: TGTGCCAGCAGCCTCGGGACAGGTGAGCAGTTCTTC; CDR3: CASSLGTGEQFF
length: 13; size: .; V: TRBV29-1; D: .; J: TRBJ1-6; DNA: TGCAGCGTTCAAGAGAGCTATAATTCACCCCTCCACTTT; CDR3: CSVQESYNSPLHF
length: 13; size: .; V: TRBV6-5; D: .; J: TRBJ1-1; DNA: TGTGCCAGCAGTTATGGGAGGAACACCGAAGCTTTCTTT; CDR3: CASSYGRNTEAFF
length: 14; size: once; V: TRBV6-1; D: .; J: TRBJ1-3; DNA: TGTGCCAGCAGTAATCCGTTCTCTGGAAACACCATATATTTT; CDR3: CASSNPFSGNTIYF
length: 14; size: .; V: TRBV2; D: .; J: TRBJ2-2; DNA: TGTGCCAGCATATCGAATACCAACACCGGGGAGCTGTTTTTT; CDR3: CASISNTNTGELFF
length: 15; size: .; V: TRBV19; D: TRBD1; J: TRBJ2-1; DNA: TGTGCCAGTAGAGGGGGGACAGGGGCCCATGATGAGCAGTTCTTC; CDR3: CASRGGTGAHDEQFF
length: 13; size: .; V: TRBV27; D: TRBD1; J: TRBJ1-1; DNA: TGTGCCAGCGGGAACAGGGGGTACACTGAAGCTTTCTTT; CDR3: CASGNRGYTEAFF
length: 19; size: .; V: TRBV7-9; D: TRBD2; J: TRBJ2-7; DNA: TGTGCCAGCAGCTTAGATTGGACTAGCGGGACGGCTAGACTCTACGAGCAGTACTTC; CDR3: CASSLDWTSGTARLYEQYF
length: 16; size: .; V: TRBV7-9; D: TRBD1; J: TRBJ2-1; DNA: TGTGCCAGCAGCCCCACGGACAGGGGGCGAGGTAATGAGCAGTTCTTC; CDR3: CASSPTDRGRGNEQFF
length: 14; size: .; V: TRBV7-9; D: .; J: TRBJ2-7; DNA: TGTGCCAGCAGCTTAGGACAGAACTCCTACGAGCAGTACTTC; CDR3: CASSLGQNSYEQYF
length: 11; size: .; V: TRBV27; D: .; J: TRBJ2-7; DNA: TGTGCCAGCAGTAACCACTACGAGCAGTACTTC; CDR3: CASSNHYEQYF
length: 17; size: .; V: TRBV4-2; D: .; J: TRBJ2-6; DNA: TGTGCCAGCAGCCAAGGGGCACCGTCCTCTGGGGCCAACGTCCTGACTTTC; CDR3: CASSQGAPSSGANVLTF
length: 17; size: .; V: TRBV7-2; D: TRBD2; J: TRBJ2-1; DNA: TGTGCCAGCAGCTTAAACGGGGGGGGATATAGTTACAATGAGCAGTTCTTC; CDR3: CASSLNGGGYSYNEQFF
length: 16; size: .; V: TRBV6-5; D: TRBD1; J: TRBJ2-7; DNA: TGTGCCAGCAGTTACGTGGGCCAGACAGGGAGCCACGAGCAGTACTTC; CDR3: CASSYVGQTGSHEQYF